Shown below are 12 T cell receptor beta chains from a single sample sequenced in a study of shared T cell receptors in the human thymus. Here immunoSEQ multiplex PCR was the method, and the copy in TCRdb shows in-frame clones only, minus some. The sample shows some 660,000 clones, over 75% of them seen only once. These data were likewise used in another study, on human thymus T cells.

Sequenced sample: thymocytes. The source of these receptors is a boy under two years old with a congenital heart defect.

The chain carries TRBV6-1 and TRBJ2-3; 13 bases are shared with TRBD2. CDR1 and CDR2 from the germline V gene are MNHNS and SASEGT. V gave up 4 bases and J gave up 8 bases; unmatched junction bases: 6. The CDR3 extends over 15 amino acids. The CDR3 loop reads CASSGLAGGSGTQYF. The CDR3 DNA is TGTGCCAGCAGTGGACTAGCGGGGGGTAGTGGTACGCAGTATTTT.

In its sample, this clone was seen once. The chain couples TRBV19 to TRBJ1-1, with 9 nucleotides matching TRBD1. This CDR3 is 15 amino acids long. The germline gives CDR1 LNHDA, CDR2 SQIVND (reference sequence). Trimming removed 10 bases from V and 2 bases from J; junction bases left unmatched: 11. The CDR3 DNA reads as TGTGCCACCCTACAGGGGGCAGTTGGAAACACTGAAGCTTTCTTT. This encodes CATLQGAVGNTEAFF. Using reference TRBV19 and TRBJ1-1 for the parts outside the CDR3, the full variable domain is DGGITQSPKYLFRKEGQNVTLSCEQNLNHDAMYWYRQDPGQGLRLIYYSQIVNDFQKGDIAEGYSVSREKKESFPLTVTSAQKNPTAFYLCATLQGAVGNTEAFFGQGTRLTVV.

The chain combines TRBV6-5 with TRBJ2-1; 9 bases are a match to TRBD1. Germline values: CDR1 MNHEY, CDR2 SVGAGI. V lost 6 bases to trimming and J lost 10 bases; unmatched junction nucleotides: 13. The CDR3 extends over 15 amino acids. Written as DNA, the CDR3 is TGTGCCAGCAGCGTGACCGGGACAGGGATTTGGGAGCAGTTCTTC. This encodes CASSVTGTGIWEQFF.

The V gene is TRBV29-1, the J gene TRBJ1-1; no definite D call. Germline V gene data show CDR1 as SQVTM and CDR2 as ANQGSEA. The CDR3 totals 15 residues. Trimming shortened V by 2 bases and J by 4 bases, and 17 bases separated the two germline ends. DNA for the CDR3: TGCAGCGTTGAATTAAGAGCCCTGGTCGGCACTGAAGCTTTCTTT. Amino acids: CSVELRALVGTEAFF.

V gene TRBV4-3 combines with J gene TRBJ2-7, with 9 nucleotides matching TRBD1. Germline V gene lookup returns CDR1 LGHNA and CDR2 YSLEER. V dropped 1 base and J dropped 2; count of bases not matched to a gene: 15. This CDR3 is built from 19 residues. The CDR3 region is CASSQGPPADRGKTYEQYF. CDR3 coding DNA: TGCGCCAGCAGCCAAGGCCCCCCCGCGGACAGGGGAAAAACCTACGAGCAGTACTTC.

This clone was picked up one time. This sequence joins TRBV2 and TRBJ1-2, with 12 bases identical to TRBD1. Germline V gene lookup returns CDR1 SNHLY and CDR2 FYNNEI. V trimming: 6 bases; J trimming: 2 bases; junction bases outside the gene matches: 7. This CDR3 spans 16 amino acids. The CDR3 loop is CASSFRDRGQNYGYTF. As DNA, the CDR3 is TGTGCCAGCAGCTTCCGGGACAGGGGGCAAAACTATGGCTACACCTTC.

As DNA, the CDR3 is TGCAGCGTTGAAGGAGTAGCGGGGGGCTGGTCCGCCGGGGAGCTGTTTTTT. It codes for CSVEGVAGGWSAGELFF. The rearrangement uses TRBV29-1 and TRBJ2-2, with 10 positions matching TRBD2. Unmatched junction bases numbered 11, after V lost 1 base and J lost 6 bases. Germline V CDR1 and CDR2: SQVTM, ANQGSEA. The CDR3 consists of 17 residues.

The chain couples TRBV7-2 to TRBJ1-5; 7 positions match TRBD1. Germline assignment: CDR1 SGHTA and CDR2 FQGNSA. V lost 6 bases to trimming and J lost 2 bases; unmatched junction nucleotides: 1. This CDR3 is 13 amino acids long. In DNA form, the CDR3 reads TGTGCCAGCAGAGGGACAGGCAATCAGCCCCAGCATTTT. This sequence encodes CASRGTGNQPQHF.

This clone was seen just once. Germline and junction disagree at one end, which may indicate a read error. The chain couples TRBV6-1 to TRBJ2-2; TRBD2 aligns across 12 bases. The germline V gene has CDR1 MNHNS and CDR2 SASEGT. The CDR3 is made up of 16 amino acids. CDR3 protein: CASREASGGEHGELFF. The CDR3 nucleotides are TGTGCCAGCAGGGAAGCTAGCGGGGGGGAGCACGGGGAGCTGTTTTTT.

The CDR3 region has the DNA TGTGCCAGCAGCTCGTGGGCGGGAGAATCCTACAATGAGCAGTTCTTC. Residues: CASSSWAGESYNEQFF. This chain connects TRBV13 to TRBJ2-1; 7 nucleotides line up with TRBD2. Germline loops: CDR1 PRHDT, CDR2 FYEKMQ (reference sequence). J gave up 1 base and V 4 bases, and 7 bases lay outside the gene matches. The CDR3 covers 16 residues.

The chain uses TRBV7-4 and TRBJ1-1; 7 bases are a match to TRBD1. CDR1 and CDR2 from the germline V gene are SGHVT and SQSDAQ. The CDR3 loop spans 16 amino acids. Trimming cost V 1 base and J 10 bases; bases outside gene matches: 15. CDR3 DNA sequence: TGTGCCAGCAGCTTAGGTGATGGAGGGACAGCTGAGGGAGCTTTCTTT. It specifies CASSLGDGGTAEGAFF. The full variable domain, completed using reference TRBV7-4 and TRBJ1-1, is GAGVSQSPRYKVAKRGRDVALRCDSISGHVTLYWYRQTLGQGSEVLTYSQSDAQRDKSGRPSGRFSAERPERSVSTLKIQRTEQGDSAVYLCASSLGDGGTAEGAFFGQGTRLTVV.

The chain has TRBV18 and TRBJ2-7; possibly TRBD2 for D (7 bases). V was trimmed by 3 bases and J by 3 bases, leaving 15 bases between them. Looked up from germline, CDR1 is KGHSH and CDR2 is LQKENI. CDR3 length equals 15 residues. The DNA for the CDR3 is TGTGCCAGCTCACCCGGGGGGCGGGCGAACTACGAGCAGTACTTC. Its translation is CASSPGGRANYEQYF.